This TCR beta chain derives from a study of T cells after yellow fever vaccination. Study-level results: The secondary response was weaker, and its peak arrived faster, on day 5 versus 15.

The CDR3 length is 13 residues. Trimming cost V 3 bases and J 4 bases, with 8 bases left between them. CDR1 and CDR2 from the germline V gene are SGHTA and FQGNSA. TCRdb recomputed calls from the 5' RACE reads with MiXCR, one row per CDR3 protein. The table lists hundreds of thousands of distinct CDR3 sequences, roughly 8% of them singletons. This clonotype was seen repeatedly, ten times or more. What it recognizes is unknown. This chain joins TRBV7-2 and TRBJ2-3, with no clear D. The source of this sequence is a young man who received the YFV17D yellow fever vaccine. Sequenced material: PBMCs, taken more than 40 days after the first yellow fever vaccination. The CDR3 loop reads CASSLIAADTQYF. The CDR3 nucleotides read TGTGCCAGCAGCTTGATCGCTGCAGATACGCAGTATTTT. The variable domain in full, completed from reference TRBV7-2 and TRBJ2-3, reads GAGVSQSPSNKVTEKGKDVELRCDPISGHTALYWYRQSLGQGLEFLIYFQGNSAPDKSGLPSDRFSAERTGGSVSTLTIQRTQQEDSAVYLCASSLIAADTQYFGPGTRLTVL.